Given below is one TCR beta chain in context. Its specificity is unknown. The data were taken from a study of T cells in Graves' hyperthyroidism and ophthalmopathy. RNA transcripts served as the template for amplifying TCR beta CDR3 regions. TCR CDR3 regions were first amplified by RT-PCR with HTBI primers. TCRdb re-called the multiplex PCR reads with MiXCR, one entry per CDR3 protein. In the table there are some 600,000 distinct CDR3 sequences, over 11% of which are singletons. Aged 18 to 65, the patients had hyperthyroidism that was newly diagnosed and had lasted under 2 months. Overall study findings and caveats: Most clonotypes expanded in the thyroid (above 0.001) were also present in blood.

The sample comprised blood. The source of this sequence is a woman aged 30 to 39 with Graves' hyperthyroidism that later progressed to Graves' ophthalmopathy.

The CDR3 sequence: CASSSTTGTLSLSGNTIYF. The CDR3 DNA is TGTGCCAGCAGCTCGACGACAGGGACCCTTAGCCTCTCTGGAAACACCATATATTTT. The chain uses TRBV7-9 and TRBJ1-3, with 7 bases fitting TRBD1. The CDR3 has 19 amino acids. The V gene end was trimmed by 4 bases and the J gene end by 0 bases; junction bases not matched to a gene: 15. CDR1 SEHNR and CDR2 FQNEAQ come from the germline V gene (reference sequence).